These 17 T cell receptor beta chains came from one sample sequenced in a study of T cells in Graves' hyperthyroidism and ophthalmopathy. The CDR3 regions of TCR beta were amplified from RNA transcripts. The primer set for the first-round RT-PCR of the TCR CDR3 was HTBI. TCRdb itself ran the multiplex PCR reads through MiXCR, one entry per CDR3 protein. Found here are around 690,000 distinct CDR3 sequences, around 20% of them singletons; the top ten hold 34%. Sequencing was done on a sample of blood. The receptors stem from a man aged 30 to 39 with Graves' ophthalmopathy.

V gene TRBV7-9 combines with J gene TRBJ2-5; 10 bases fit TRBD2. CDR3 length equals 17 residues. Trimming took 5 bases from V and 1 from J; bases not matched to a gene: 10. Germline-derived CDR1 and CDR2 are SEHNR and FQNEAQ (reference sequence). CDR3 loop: CASSPRMTSGLQETQYF. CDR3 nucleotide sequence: TGTGCCAGCAGCCCCCGGATGACTAGCGGGCTCCAAGAGACCCAGTACTTC.

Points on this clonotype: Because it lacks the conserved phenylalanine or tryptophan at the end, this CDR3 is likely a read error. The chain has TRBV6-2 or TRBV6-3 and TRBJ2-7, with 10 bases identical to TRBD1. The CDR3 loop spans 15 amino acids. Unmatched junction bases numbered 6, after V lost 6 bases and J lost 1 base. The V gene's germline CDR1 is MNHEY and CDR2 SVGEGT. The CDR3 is CASRNPGQGSYEQYL. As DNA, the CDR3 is TGTGCCAGCAGGAACCCGGGACAGGGGTCCTACGAGCAGTACCTC.

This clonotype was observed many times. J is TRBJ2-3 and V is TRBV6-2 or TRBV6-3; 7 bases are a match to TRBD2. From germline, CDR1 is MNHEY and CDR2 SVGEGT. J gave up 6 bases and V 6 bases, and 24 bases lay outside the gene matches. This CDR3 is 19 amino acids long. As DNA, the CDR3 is TGTGCCAGCAGCGAGCGGATAAGACTAGCCTCTCCTACCGGGGATACGCAGTATTTT. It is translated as CASSERIRLASPTGDTQYF.

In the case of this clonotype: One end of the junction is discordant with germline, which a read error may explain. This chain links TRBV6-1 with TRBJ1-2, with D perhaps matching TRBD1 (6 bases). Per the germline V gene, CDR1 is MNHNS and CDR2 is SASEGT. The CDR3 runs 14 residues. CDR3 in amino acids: CSSSPSSGPLGGTF. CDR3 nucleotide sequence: TGTTCCAGCAGTCCTAGCTCGGGGCCCTTAGGGGGCACCTTC.

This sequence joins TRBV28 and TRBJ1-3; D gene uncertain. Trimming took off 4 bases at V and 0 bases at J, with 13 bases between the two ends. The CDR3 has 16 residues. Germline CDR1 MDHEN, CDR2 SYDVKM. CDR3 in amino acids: CASSSLSTVSGNTIYF. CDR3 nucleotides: TGTGCCAGCAGTTCCCTCTCAACAGTCTCTGGAAACACCATATATTTT.

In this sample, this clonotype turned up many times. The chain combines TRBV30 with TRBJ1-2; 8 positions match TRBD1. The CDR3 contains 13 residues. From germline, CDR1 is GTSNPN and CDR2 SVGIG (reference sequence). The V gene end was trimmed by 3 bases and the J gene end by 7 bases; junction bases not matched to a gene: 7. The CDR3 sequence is CAWRDRDLSGYTF. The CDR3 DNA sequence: TGTGCCTGGAGGGACAGGGATTTGAGTGGCTACACCTTC.

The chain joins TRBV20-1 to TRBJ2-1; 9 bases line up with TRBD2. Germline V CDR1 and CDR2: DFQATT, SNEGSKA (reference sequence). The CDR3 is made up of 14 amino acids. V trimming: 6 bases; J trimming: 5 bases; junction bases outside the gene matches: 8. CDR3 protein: CSAQSAGGHNEQFF. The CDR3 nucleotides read TGCAGTGCGCAGTCAGCGGGAGGCCACAATGAGCAGTTCTTC.

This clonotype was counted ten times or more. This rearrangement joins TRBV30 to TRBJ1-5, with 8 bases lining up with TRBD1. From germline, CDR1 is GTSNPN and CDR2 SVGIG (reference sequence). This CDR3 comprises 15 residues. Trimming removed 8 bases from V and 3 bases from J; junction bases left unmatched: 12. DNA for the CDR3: TGTGCCCGCCCTGGAGACAGGGGCTACAATCAGCCCCAGCATTTT. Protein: CARPGDRGYNQPQHF.

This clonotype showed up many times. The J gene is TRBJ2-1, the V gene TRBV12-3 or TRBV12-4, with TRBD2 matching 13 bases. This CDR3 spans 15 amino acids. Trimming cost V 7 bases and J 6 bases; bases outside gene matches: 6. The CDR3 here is CASTTTSGRFNEQFF. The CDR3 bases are TGTGCCAGCACCACGACTAGCGGGAGGTTCAATGAGCAGTTCTTC.

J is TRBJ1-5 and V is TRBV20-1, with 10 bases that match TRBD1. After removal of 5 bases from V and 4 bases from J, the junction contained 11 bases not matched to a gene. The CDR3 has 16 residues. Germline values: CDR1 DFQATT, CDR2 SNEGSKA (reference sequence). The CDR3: CSAGTGALYRNQPQHF. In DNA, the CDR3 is TGCAGTGCTGGGACAGGGGCGCTGTACAGGAATCAGCCCCAGCATTTT.

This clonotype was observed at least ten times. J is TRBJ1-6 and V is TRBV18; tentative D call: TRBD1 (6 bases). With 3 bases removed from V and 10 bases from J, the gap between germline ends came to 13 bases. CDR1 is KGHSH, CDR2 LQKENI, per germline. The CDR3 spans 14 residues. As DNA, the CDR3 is TGTGCCAGCTCACCCAGACAGGAGTTGTCACCCCTCCACTTT. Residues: CASSPRQELSPLHF.

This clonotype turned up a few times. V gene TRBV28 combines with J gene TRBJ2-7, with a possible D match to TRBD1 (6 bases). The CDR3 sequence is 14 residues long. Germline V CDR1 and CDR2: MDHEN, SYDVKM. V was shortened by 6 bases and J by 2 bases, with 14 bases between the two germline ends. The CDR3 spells CASSYRQAPYEQYF. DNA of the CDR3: TGTGCCAGCAGCTATAGACAGGCACCCTACGAGCAGTACTTC.

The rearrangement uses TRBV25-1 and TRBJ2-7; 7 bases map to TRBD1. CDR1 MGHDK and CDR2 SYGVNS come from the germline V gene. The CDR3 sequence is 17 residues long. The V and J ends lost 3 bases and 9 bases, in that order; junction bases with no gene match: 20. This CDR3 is CASSDHHRDSAPPRQYF. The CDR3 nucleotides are TGTGCCAGCAGTGACCACCACAGGGACAGTGCTCCTCCTCGGCAGTACTTC.

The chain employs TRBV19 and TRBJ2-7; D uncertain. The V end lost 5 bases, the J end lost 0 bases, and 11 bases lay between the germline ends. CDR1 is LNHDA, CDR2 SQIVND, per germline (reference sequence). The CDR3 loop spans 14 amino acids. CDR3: CASSRQTSSYEQYF. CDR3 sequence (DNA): TGTGCCAGTAGTCGGCAAACCAGCTCCTACGAGCAGTACTTC.

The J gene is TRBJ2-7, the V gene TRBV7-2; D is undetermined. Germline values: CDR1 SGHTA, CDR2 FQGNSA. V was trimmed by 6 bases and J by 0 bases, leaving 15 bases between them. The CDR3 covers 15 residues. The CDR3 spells CASSDADSLSYEQYF. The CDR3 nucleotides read TGTGCCAGCAGTGACGCCGACTCCCTCTCCTACGAGCAGTACTTC.

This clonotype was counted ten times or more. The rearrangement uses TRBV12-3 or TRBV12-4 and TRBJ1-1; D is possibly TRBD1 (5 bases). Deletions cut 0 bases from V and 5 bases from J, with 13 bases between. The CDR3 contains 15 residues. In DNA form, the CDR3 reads TGTGCCAGCAGTTTAGCAAGGGGCGTAGAGACTGAAGCTTTCTTT. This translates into CASSLARGVETEAFF.

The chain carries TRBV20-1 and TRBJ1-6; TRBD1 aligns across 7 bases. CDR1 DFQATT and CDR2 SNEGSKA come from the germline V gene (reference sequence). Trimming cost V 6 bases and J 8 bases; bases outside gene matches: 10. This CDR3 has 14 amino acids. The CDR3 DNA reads TGCAGTGCACGCTGGACAGGAAGGGATTCACCCCTCCACTTT. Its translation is CSARWTGRDSPLHF.